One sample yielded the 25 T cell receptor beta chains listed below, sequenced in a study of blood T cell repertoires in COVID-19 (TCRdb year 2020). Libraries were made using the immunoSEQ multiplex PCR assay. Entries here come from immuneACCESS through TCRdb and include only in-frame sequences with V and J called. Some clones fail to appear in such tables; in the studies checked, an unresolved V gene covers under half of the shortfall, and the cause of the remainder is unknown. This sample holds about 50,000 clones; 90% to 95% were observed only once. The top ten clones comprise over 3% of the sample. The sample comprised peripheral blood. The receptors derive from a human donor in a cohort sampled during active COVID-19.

For the CDR3, the DNA is TGTGCCAGCAGAAACGGGGTGTCGAGGGAAGAAGCTTTCTTT. Its translation is CASRNGVSREEAFF. The chain uses TRBV5-6 and TRBJ1-1; D remains unclear. CDR3 size: 14 residues. CDR1 is SGHDT, CDR2 YYEEEE, per germline. The V and J ends lost 5 bases and 8 bases respectively, with 19 bases between them.

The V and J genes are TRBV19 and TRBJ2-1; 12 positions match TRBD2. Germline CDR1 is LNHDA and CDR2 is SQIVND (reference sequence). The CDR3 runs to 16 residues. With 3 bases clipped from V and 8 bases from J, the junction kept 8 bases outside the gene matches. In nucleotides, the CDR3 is TGTGCCAGTAGTATTTTTGCTAGCGGGGGGGCCTATGAGCAGTTCTTC. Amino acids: CASSIFASGGAYEQFF.

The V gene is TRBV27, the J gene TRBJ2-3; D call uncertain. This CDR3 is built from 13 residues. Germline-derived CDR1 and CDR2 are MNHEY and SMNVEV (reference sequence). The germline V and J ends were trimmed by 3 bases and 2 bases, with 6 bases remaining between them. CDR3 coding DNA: TGTGCCAGCAGTTTTATTCTCACAGATACGCAGTATTTT. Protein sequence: CASSFILTDTQYF.

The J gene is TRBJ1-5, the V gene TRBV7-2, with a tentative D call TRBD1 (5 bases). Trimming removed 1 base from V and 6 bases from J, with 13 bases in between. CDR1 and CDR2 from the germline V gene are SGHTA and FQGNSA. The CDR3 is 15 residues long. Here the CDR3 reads CASSLGRVEVQPQHF. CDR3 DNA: TGTGCCAGCAGCTTAGGCAGGGTAGAAGTTCAGCCCCAGCATTTT.

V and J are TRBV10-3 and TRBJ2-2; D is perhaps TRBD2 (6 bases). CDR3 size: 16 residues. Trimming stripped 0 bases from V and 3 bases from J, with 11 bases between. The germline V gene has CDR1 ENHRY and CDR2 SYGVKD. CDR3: CAISESTSGDTGELFF. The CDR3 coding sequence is TGTGCCATCAGTGAGTCGACCTCGGGGGACACCGGGGAGCTGTTTTTT.

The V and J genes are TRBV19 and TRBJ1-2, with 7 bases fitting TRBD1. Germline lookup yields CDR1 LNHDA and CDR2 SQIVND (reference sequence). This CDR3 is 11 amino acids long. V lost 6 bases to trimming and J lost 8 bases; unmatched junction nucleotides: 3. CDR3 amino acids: CASRTGVGYTF. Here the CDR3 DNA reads TGTGCCAGTAGAACAGGGGTCGGCTACACCTTC.

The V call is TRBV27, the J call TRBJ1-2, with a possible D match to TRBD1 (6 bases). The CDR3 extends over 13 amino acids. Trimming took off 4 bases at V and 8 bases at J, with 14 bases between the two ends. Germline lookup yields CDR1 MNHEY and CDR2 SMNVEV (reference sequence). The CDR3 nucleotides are TGTGCCAGCAGTTACACAGGGAGGGGCGGCTACACCTTC. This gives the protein CASSYTGRGGYTF.

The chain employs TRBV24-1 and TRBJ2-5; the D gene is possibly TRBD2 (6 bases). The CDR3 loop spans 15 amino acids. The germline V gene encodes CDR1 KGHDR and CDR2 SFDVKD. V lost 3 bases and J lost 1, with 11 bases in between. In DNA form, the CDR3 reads TGTGCCACCAGTGATCGAACGGGAGCCCAAGAGACCCAGTACTTC. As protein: CATSDRTGAQETQYF.

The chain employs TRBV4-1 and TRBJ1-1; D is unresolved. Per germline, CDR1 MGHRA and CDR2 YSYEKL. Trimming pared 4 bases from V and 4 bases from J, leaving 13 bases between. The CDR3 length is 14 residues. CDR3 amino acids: CASSPWRGGTEAFF. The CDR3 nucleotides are TGCGCCAGCAGCCCATGGAGAGGAGGCACTGAAGCTTTCTTT.

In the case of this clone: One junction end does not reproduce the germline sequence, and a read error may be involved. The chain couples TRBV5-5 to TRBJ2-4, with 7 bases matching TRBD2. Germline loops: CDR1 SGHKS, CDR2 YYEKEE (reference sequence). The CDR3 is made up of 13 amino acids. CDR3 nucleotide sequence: TGTGCCAGCAGCTTGGAAACGGGTCTGGGAGGGGACTTC. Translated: CASSLETGLGGDF.

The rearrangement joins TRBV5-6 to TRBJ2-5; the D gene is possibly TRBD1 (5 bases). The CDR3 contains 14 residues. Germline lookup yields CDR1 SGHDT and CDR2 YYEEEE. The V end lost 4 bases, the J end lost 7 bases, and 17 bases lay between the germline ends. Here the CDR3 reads CASSLPQFRGTQYF. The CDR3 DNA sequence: TGTGCCAGCAGCCTGCCCCAATTTAGGGGGACCCAGTACTTC.

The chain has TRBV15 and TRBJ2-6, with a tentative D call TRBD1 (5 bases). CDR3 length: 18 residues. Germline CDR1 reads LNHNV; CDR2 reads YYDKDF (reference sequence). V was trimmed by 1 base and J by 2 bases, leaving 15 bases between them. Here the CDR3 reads CATSRGNRPSPGANVLTF. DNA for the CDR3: TGTGCCACCAGCAGAGGAAACAGGCCCTCCCCTGGGGCCAACGTCCTGACTTTC.

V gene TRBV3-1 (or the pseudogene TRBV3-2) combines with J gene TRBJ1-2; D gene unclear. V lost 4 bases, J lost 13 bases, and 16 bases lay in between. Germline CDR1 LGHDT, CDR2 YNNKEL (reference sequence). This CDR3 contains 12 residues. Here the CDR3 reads CASSPGPHSRTF. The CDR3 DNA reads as TGTGCCAGCAGCCCTGGGCCCCATAGTCGCACCTTC.

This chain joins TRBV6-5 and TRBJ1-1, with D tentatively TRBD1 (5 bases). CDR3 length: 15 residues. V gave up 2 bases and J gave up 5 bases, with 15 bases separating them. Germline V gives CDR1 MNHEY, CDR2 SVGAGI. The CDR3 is CASSYRPGKGTEAFF. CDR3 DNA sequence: TGTGCCAGCAGTTACCGGCCAGGTAAGGGGACTGAAGCTTTCTTT.

CDR3: CATTREGHYSNQPQHF. CDR3 coding DNA: TGTGCCACCACCAGGGAGGGCCACTATAGCAATCAGCCCCAGCATTTT. V usage is TRBV15 and J usage is TRBJ1-5, with D possibly matching TRBD1 (5 bases). The CDR3 runs 16 residues. The germline V gene encodes CDR1 LNHNV and CDR2 YYDKDF (reference sequence). With 7 bases removed from V and 0 bases from J, the gap between germline ends came to 16 bases.

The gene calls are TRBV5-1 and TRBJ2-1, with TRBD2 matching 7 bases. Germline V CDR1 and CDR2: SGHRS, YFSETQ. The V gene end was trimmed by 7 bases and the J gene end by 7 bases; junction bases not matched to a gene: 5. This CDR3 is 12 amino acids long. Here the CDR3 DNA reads TGCGCCAGCTACTCCGGGGGGAATGAGCAGTTCTTC. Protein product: CASYSGGNEQFF. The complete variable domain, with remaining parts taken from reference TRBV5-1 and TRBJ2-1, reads KAGVTQTPRYLIKTRGQQVTLSCSPISGHRSVSWYQQTPGQGLQFLFEYFSETQRNKGNFPGRFSGRQFSNSRSEMNVSTLELGDSALYLCASYSGGNEQFFGPGTRLTVL.

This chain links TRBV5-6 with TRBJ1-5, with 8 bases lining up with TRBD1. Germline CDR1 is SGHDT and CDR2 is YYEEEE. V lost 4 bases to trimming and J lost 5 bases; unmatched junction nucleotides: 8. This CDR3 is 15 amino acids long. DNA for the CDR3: TGTGCCAGCAGCAAGACAGGGGAATTGTATCAGCCCCAGCATTTT. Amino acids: CASSKTGELYQPQHF. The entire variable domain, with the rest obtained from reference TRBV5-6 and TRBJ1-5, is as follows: DAGVTQSPTHLIKTRGQQVTLRCSPKSGHDTVSWYQQALGQGPQFIFQYYEEEERQRGNFPDRFSGHQFPNYSSELNVNALLLGDSALYLCASSKTGELYQPQHFGDGTRLSIL.

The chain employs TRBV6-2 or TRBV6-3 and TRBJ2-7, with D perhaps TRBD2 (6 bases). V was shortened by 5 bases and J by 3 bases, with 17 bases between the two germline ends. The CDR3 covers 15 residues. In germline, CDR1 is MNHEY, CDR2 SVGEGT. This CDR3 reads CASSRRRDRHYEQYF. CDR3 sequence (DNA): TGTGCCAGCAGTCGACGGCGGGACCGCCACTACGAGCAGTACTTC.

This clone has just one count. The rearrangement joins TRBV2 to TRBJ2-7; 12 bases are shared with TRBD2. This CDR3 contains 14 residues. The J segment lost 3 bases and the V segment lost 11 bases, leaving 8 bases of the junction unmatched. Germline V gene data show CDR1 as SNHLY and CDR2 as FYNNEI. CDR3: CAGGLAGQNYEQYF. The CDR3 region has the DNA TGTGCCGGCGGACTAGCGGGGCAAAACTACGAGCAGTACTTC.

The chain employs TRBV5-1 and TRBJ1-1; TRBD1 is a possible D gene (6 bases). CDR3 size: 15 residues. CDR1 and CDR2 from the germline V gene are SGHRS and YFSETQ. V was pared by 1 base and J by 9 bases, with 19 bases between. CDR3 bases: TGCGCCAGCAGCTTGACCAACCAAAACAGGGATCAAGCTTTCTTT. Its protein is CASSLTNQNRDQAFF.

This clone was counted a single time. CDR3 residues: CASSLAAGSSGANVLTF. CDR3 DNA sequence: TGCGCCAGCAGCTTGGCGGCGGGAAGCTCTGGGGCCAACGTCCTGACTTTC. The V gene is TRBV5-1, the J gene TRBJ2-6; D is perhaps TRBD2 (6 bases). V was clipped by 0 bases and J by 0 bases, with 10 bases between them. The CDR3 is made up of 17 amino acids. The V gene's germline CDR1 is SGHRS and CDR2 YFSETQ. Together with reference TRBV5-1 and TRBJ2-6, the CDR3 gives the full variable domain: KAGVTQTPRYLIKTRGQQVTLSCSPISGHRSVSWYQQTPGQGLQFLFEYFSETQRNKGNFPGRFSGRQFSNSRSEMNVSTLELGDSALYLCASSLAAGSSGANVLTFGAGSRLTVL.

CDR3 nucleotides: TGTGCCAGCAGCTTAGAGGGGCTAGGGGCCAACGTCCTGACTTTC. This sequence encodes CASSLEGLGANVLTF. The chain links TRBV7-2 to TRBJ2-6; a possible D gene is TRBD1 (5 bases). Per germline, CDR1 SGHTA and CDR2 FQGNSA. The CDR3 spans 15 residues. Trimming pared 1 base from V and 4 bases from J, leaving 8 bases between.

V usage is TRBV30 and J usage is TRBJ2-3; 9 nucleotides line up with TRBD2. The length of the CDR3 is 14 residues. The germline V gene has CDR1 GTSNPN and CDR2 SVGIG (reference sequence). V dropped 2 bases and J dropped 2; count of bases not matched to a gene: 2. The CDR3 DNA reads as TGTGCCTGGAGTTTAGCGGGGGCCACAGATACGCAGTATTTT. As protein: CAWSLAGATDTQYF.

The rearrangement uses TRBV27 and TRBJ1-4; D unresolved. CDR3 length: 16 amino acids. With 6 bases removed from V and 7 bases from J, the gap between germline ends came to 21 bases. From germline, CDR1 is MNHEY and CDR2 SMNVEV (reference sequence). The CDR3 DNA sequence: TGTGCCAGCAGATCAATCGGAGTCCCTCGGGGTGAAAAACTGTTTTTT. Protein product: CASRSIGVPRGEKLFF. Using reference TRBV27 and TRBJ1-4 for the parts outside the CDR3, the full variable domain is EAQVTQNPRYLITVTGKKLTVTCSQNMNHEYMSWYRQDPGLGLRQIYYSMNVEVTDKGDVPEGYKVSRKEKRNFPLILESPSPNQTSLYFCASRSIGVPRGEKLFFGSGTQLSVL.

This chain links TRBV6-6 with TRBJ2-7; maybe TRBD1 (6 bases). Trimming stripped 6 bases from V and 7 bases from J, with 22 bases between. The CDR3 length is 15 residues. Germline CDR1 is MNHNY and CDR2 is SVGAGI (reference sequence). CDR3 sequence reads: CASSQGLDWDDEQYF. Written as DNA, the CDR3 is TGTGCCAGCAGCCAGGGGCTCGACTGGGACGATGAGCAGTACTTC.